This T cell receptor beta chain was captured by sequencing in a study of T cell responses to AZD1222 COVID-19 vaccine. Germline V CDR1 and CDR2: MDHEN, SYDVKM. The CDR3 is made up of 18 amino acids. V lost 6 bases to trimming and J lost 3 bases; unmatched junction nucleotides: 17. Only in-frame clones appear in the TCRdb table, and some are missing; sequencing was by immunoSEQ multiplex PCR. The sample consists of about 80,000 clones, approximately 85% of them appearing once. The sample here was peripheral blood, taken 28 days after the second AZD1222 dose. The V and J genes are TRBV28 and TRBJ1-3, with TRBD1 matching 7 bases. The source is an adult who received the AZD1222 COVID-19 vaccine. CDR3 bases: TGTGCCAGCAGCTCCATTCGGGCGGGAACAGGGGATGGAAACACCATATATTTT. This codes for CASSSIRAGTGDGNTIYF.